This T cell receptor (beta chain) was recorded in a study of OX40 agonist ivuxolimab in advanced cancers. General observations from the study: Some nonresponders likewise displayed low normalized T-cell clonal expansion. CD4+ and CD8+ blood T cells expanded clonally by week 6 at 0.1 to 3.0 mg/kg.

About this clone: Its antigen is as yet unknown.

The method was immunoSEQ multiplex PCR; TCRdb's version includes in-frame clones alone and lacks a portion of them. Of 65,000 to 100,000 clones in the sample, 84% were seen once. Here the sequenced sample was CD4+ or CD8+ T cells sorted from blood, taken in a trial of the OX40 agonist ivuxolimab. The sequence was obtained from an adult with an advanced solid tumor such as melanoma, head and neck, liver or kidney cancer.

The CDR3 spells CASSLAAYNSPLHF. CDR3 nucleotides: TGTGCCAGCAGCTTAGCAGCCTATAATTCACCCCTCCACTTT. This rearrangement joins TRBV13 to TRBJ1-6, with unresolved D. Per germline, CDR1 PRHDT and CDR2 FYEKMQ (reference sequence). This CDR3 spans 14 amino acids. Trimming left V 1 base short and J 2 bases short, with 3 bases between.